What follows are 24 T cell receptor beta chains derived from one specimen sequenced in a study of blood T cell repertoires in COVID-19 (dated by TCRdb to the early 2020s). Library creation used the immunoSEQ multiplex PCR assay. Imported from immuneACCESS, the table was reduced by TCRdb to in-frame sequences with V and J called. These copies leave out some clones; in studies compared against another copy, an unresolved V gene accounts for under half, and the cause of the remainder is not known. Within this sample are about 84,000 clones, with more than 70% of them counted one time only. Around 36% of the sample belongs to the ten largest clones. The material sequenced was peripheral blood. These TCRs come from a man older than 75 with active or convalescent COVID-19.

The chain uses TRBV5-1 and TRBJ2-7, with TRBD1 matching over 9 bases. V shed 5 bases, J shed 3 bases, and the junction held 3 bases outside the gene matches. The V gene's germline CDR1 is SGHRS and CDR2 YFSETQ. This CDR3 contains 13 residues. The CDR3 DNA follows: TGCGCCAGCAGTCGGGACAGGGTCTACGAGCAGTACTTC. Its protein product is CASSRDRVYEQYF.

This clone was recorded a few times. The chain links TRBV19 to TRBJ1-5; TRBD1 agrees at 11 bases. Germline V lookup: CDR1 LNHDA, CDR2 SQIVND (reference sequence). This CDR3 has 16 residues. V shed 4 bases and J 5 bases; nucleotides not matched to a gene: 7. The CDR3 sequence: CASSTRDRGYDQPQHF. The CDR3 DNA sequence: TGTGCCAGTAGTACCCGGGACAGGGGGTATGATCAGCCCCAGCATTTT.

V gene TRBV29-1 combines with J gene TRBJ1-1; D is unclear. V was pared by 7 bases and J by 6 bases, with 21 bases between. This CDR3 has 14 residues. Germline-derived CDR1 and CDR2 are SQVTM and ANQGSEA. CDR3 residues: CSDPIPKDKAEAFF. In DNA, the CDR3 is TGCAGCGACCCAATCCCAAAAGACAAAGCTGAAGCTTTCTTT.

The chain has TRBV6-5 and TRBJ2-1; tentative D call: TRBD2 (6 bases). CDR3 size: 15 residues. V was pared by 2 bases and J by 3 bases, with 11 bases between. The germline V gene encodes CDR1 MNHEY and CDR2 SVGAGI. This CDR3 is CASSYRASDYNEQFF. The CDR3 region has the DNA TGTGCCAGCAGTTACCGAGCTAGCGACTACAATGAGCAGTTCTTC.

The chain carries TRBV3-1 (or the pseudogene TRBV3-2) and TRBJ1-2; weak D call: TRBD1 (5 bases). V lost 0 bases, J lost 7 bases, and 12 bases lay in between. The length of the CDR3 is 14 residues. Germline assignment: CDR1 LGHDT and CDR2 YNNKEL (reference sequence). The CDR3 here is CASSQEPDTTGYTF. In DNA form, the CDR3 reads TGTGCCAGCAGCCAAGAACCGGACACTACTGGCTACACCTTC.

This chain uses TRBV4-3 with TRBJ2-2, with D possibly being TRBD1 (7 bases). The V end lost 4 bases, the J end lost 0 bases, and 9 bases lay between the germline ends. This CDR3 spans 15 amino acids. Per the germline V gene, CDR1 is LGHNA and CDR2 is YSLEER. The CDR3 region has the DNA TGCGCCAGCAGCCGCGGGACAGCGAACACCGGGGAGCTGTTTTTT. Amino acids: CASSRGTANTGELFF.

The chain has TRBV5-4 and TRBJ1-2; D unclear. This CDR3 spans 12 amino acids. From germline, CDR1 is SGHNT and CDR2 YYREEE (reference sequence). The V end was cut by 5 bases, the J end by 4 bases, with 9 bases between. CDR3 DNA sequence: TGTGCCAGCAGACTCCTTAGCTATGGCTACACCTTC. It codes for CASRLLSYGYTF.

This clone was observed a single time. The J gene is TRBJ2-3, the V gene TRBV2; 7 nucleotides match TRBD2. V dropped 5 bases and J dropped 5; count of bases not matched to a gene: 7. Germline CDR1 SNHLY, CDR2 FYNNEI. CDR3 size: 14 residues. CDR3 amino acids: CASSRDRGGDTQYF. CDR3 nucleotides: TGTGCCAGCAGTCGGGACCGCGGGGGAGATACGCAGTATTTT.

The rearrangement joins TRBV30 to TRBJ2-2; a weak D match, TRBD2 (5 bases). The length of the CDR3 is 14 residues. The V end was cut by 2 bases, the J end by 6 bases, with 13 bases between. Looked up from germline, CDR1 is GTSNPN and CDR2 is SVGIG (reference sequence). The CDR3 nucleotides are TGTGCCTGGAGTCGAGAGGGCCGGGCCGGGGAGCTGTTTTTT. Protein: CAWSREGRAGELFF.

This clone was seen many times. The chain combines TRBV6-6 with TRBJ2-5; D is uncertain. CDR1 is MNHNY, CDR2 SVGAGI, per germline (reference sequence). CDR3 length: 15 amino acids. Trimming left V 6 bases short and J 1 base short, with 15 bases between. CDR3 in DNA: TGTGCCAGCAGCAGACCCCAGGCCACCCAAGAGACCCAGTACTTC. Translating gives CASSRPQATQETQYF.

CDR3 sequence: CATSGRRDNSPLHF. CDR3 DNA sequence: TGTGCCACCAGCGGGAGAAGGGATAATTCACCCCTCCACTTT. This chain uses TRBV15 with TRBJ1-6, with no clear D. The germline V and J ends were trimmed by 5 bases and 5 bases, with 10 bases remaining between them. This CDR3 region has 14 residues. CDR1 LNHNV and CDR2 YYDKDF come from the germline V gene (reference sequence).

The genes are TRBV5-1 and TRBJ2-2; 10 nucleotides line up with TRBD2. From germline, CDR1 is SGHRS and CDR2 YFSETQ. The CDR3 is made up of 21 amino acids. J lost 0 bases, V lost 2 bases, and 16 bases had no gene match. The CDR3 DNA sequence: TGCGCCAGCAGCTTCCTCAGGGCGGAGCGTAGCGGGAGGTCGAACACCGGGGAGCTGTTTTTT. It specifies CASSFLRAERSGRSNTGELFF.

The chain is built from TRBV4-1 and TRBJ2-2; D may be TRBD2 (6 bases). V was shortened by 0 bases and J by 0 bases, with 11 bases between the two germline ends. Germline values: CDR1 MGHRA, CDR2 YSYEKL. CDR3 length equals 17 residues. CDR3 loop: CASSQERGFANTGELFF. The CDR3 DNA reads TGCGCCAGCAGCCAAGAACGGGGGTTCGCGAACACCGGGGAGCTGTTTTTT.

The V gene is TRBV5-1, the J gene TRBJ1-6; 8 bases fit TRBD1. Unmatched junction bases numbered 6, after V lost 4 bases and J lost 6 bases. The germline CDR1 and CDR2 sequences are SGHRS and YFSETQ. The CDR3 consists of 15 residues. The CDR3, as DNA: TGCGCCAGCAGCGCACAGGGGGACGGTAATTCACCCCTCCACTTT. Its translation is CASSAQGDGNSPLHF.

The chain has TRBV3-1 (or the pseudogene TRBV3-2) and TRBJ2-7, with TRBD1 identical over 10 bases. V was clipped by 2 bases and J by 5 bases; unmatched bases: 6. Looked up from germline, CDR1 is LGHDT and CDR2 is YNNKEL (reference sequence). This CDR3 has 15 amino acids. The chain's CDR3 is CASSQYRTGGNEQYF. As DNA, the CDR3 is TGTGCCAGCAGCCAATACCGGACAGGGGGGAACGAGCAGTACTTC.

This clone was counted between two and nine times. The chain has TRBV10-3 and TRBJ1-1; possible D gene TRBD1, 5 bases. Trimming cost V 10 bases and J 4 bases, with 16 bases left between them. Germline assignment: CDR1 ENHRY and CDR2 SYGVKD. The CDR3 has 13 residues. CDR3 DNA sequence: TGTGCCACCGTGCTGGTGGGGGGCACTGAAGCTTTCTTT. Its translation is CATVLVGGTEAFF.

V gene TRBV10-1 combines with J gene TRBJ2-1, with a tentative D call TRBD2 (5 bases). V was cut by 2 bases and J by 0 bases, with 5 bases left in between. CDR1 is WNHNN, CDR2 SYGVQD, per germline (reference sequence). This CDR3 spans 14 amino acids. The CDR3 DNA reads TGCGCCAGCAGTGAGGGGAGCTCCTACAATGAGCAGTTCTTC. It codes for CASSEGSSYNEQFF.

The chain couples TRBV28 to TRBJ2-7, with a tentative D call TRBD1 (6 bases). CDR3 size: 15 residues. Trimming removed 4 bases from V and 2 bases from J, with 15 bases in between. From germline, CDR1 is MDHEN and CDR2 SYDVKM. The CDR3 sequence: CASSSPGTKTYEQYF. CDR3 coding DNA: TGTGCCAGCAGTTCCCCAGGGACAAAGACCTACGAGCAGTACTTC.

J is TRBJ1-2 and V is TRBV4-1, with TRBD1 identical over 7 bases. The CDR3 is made up of 16 amino acids. Looked up from germline, CDR1 is MGHRA and CDR2 is YSYEKL. The V segment lost 4 bases and the J segment 8 bases; nucleotides outside the gene matches: 16. For the CDR3, the DNA is TGCGCCAGCAGCCCCAGACCACAGGGGTTGGCGGAAGGCTACACCTTC. Translated: CASSPRPQGLAEGYTF.

The chain links TRBV5-1 to TRBJ2-1; D uncertain. CDR1 is SGHRS and CDR2 is YFSETQ in the germline V gene. V lost 0 bases to trimming and J lost 7 bases, with 5 bases between them. The CDR3 has 12 residues. CDR3 DNA sequence: TGCGCCAGCAGCTTGGCCATGAATGAGCAGTTCTTC. Amino acid sequence: CASSLAMNEQFF. The full variable domain, its missing parts supplied by reference TRBV5-1 and TRBJ2-1, is KAGVTQTPRYLIKTRGQQVTLSCSPISGHRSVSWYQQTPGQGLQFLFEYFSETQRNKGNFPGRFSGRQFSNSRSEMNVSTLELGDSALYLCASSLAMNEQFFGPGTRLTVL.

CDR3 amino acids: CASSPTGTGDGYTF. The CDR3 DNA is TGTGCCAGCAGTCCTACAGGGACAGGGGATGGCTACACCTTC. V is TRBV6-6 and J is TRBJ1-2; 10 bases map to TRBD1. V shed 5 bases, J shed 6 bases, and the junction held 6 bases outside the gene matches. The germline V gene encodes CDR1 MNHNY and CDR2 SVGAGI (reference sequence). This CDR3 comprises 14 residues.

This sequence joins TRBV2 and TRBJ2-3; 12 bases line up with TRBD1. With V trimmed by 5 bases and J by 4 bases, 13 bases remained unmatched. The CDR3 is 18 amino acids. Germline V gene lookup returns CDR1 SNHLY and CDR2 FYNNEI. This CDR3 reads CASSWSPTGTGGPDTQYF. DNA of the CDR3: TGTGCCAGCAGTTGGTCACCGACCGGGACAGGGGGCCCAGATACGCAGTATTTT.

The rearrangement joins TRBV29-1 to TRBJ1-3; D gene unclear. Germline-derived CDR1 and CDR2 are SQVTM and ANQGSEA. The CDR3 consists of 14 residues. V lost 6 bases to trimming and J lost 0 bases, with 12 bases between them. In DNA, the CDR3 is TGCAGCGTATTTACAGTGAACTCTGGAAACACCATATATTTT. Protein: CSVFTVNSGNTIYF.

CDR3 DNA: TGTGCCAGCAGCCTAGGACTAGCGGGGGGGAGACGGTGGTTCTTC. Translating it yields CASSLGLAGGRRWFF. This sequence joins TRBV3-1 (or the pseudogene TRBV3-2) and TRBJ2-1; 15 bases match TRBD2. Looked up from germline, CDR1 is LGHDT and CDR2 is YNNKEL (reference sequence). With 4 bases clipped from V and 15 bases from J, the junction kept 10 bases outside the gene matches. This CDR3 has 15 residues.